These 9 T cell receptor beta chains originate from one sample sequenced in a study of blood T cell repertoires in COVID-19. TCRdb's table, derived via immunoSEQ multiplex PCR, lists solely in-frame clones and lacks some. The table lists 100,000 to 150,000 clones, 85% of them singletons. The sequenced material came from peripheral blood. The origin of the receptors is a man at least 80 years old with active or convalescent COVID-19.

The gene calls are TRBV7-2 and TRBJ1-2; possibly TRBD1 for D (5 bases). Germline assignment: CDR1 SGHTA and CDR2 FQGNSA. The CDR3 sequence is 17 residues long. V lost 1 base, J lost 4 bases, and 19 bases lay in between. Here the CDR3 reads CASSLEGLIATRYGYTF. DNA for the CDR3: TGTGCCAGCAGCTTAGAGGGGCTGATAGCTACCCGCTATGGCTACACCTTC.

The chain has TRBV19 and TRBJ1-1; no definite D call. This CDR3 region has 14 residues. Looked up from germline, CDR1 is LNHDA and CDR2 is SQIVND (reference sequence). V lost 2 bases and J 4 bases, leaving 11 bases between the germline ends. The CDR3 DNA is TGTGCCAGTAGTATACGGGGAAGAAGCACTGAAGCTTTCTTT. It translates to CASSIRGRSTEAFF.

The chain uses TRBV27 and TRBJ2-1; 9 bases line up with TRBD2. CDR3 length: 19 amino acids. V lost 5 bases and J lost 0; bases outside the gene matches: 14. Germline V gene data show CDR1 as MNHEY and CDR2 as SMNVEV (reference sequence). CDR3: CASSPDRPLSGSSYNEQFF. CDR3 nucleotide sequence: TGTGCCAGCAGTCCGGACCGTCCTCTTAGCGGGAGCTCCTACAATGAGCAGTTCTTC.

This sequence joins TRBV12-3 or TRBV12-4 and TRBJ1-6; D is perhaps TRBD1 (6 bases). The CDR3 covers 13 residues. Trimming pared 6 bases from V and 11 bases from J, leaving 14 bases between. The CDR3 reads CASSYRAEPPLHF. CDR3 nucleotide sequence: TGTGCCAGCAGCTACAGGGCTGAGCCACCCCTCCACTTT.

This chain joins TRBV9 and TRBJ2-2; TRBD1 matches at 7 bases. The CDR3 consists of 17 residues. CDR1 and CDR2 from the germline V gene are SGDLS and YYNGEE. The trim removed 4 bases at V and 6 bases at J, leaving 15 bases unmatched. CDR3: CASSPLGHRGVSGELFF. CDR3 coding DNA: TGTGCCAGCAGCCCCCTGGGGCACAGGGGAGTTTCCGGGGAGCTGTTTTTT. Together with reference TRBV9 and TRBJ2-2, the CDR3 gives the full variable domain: DSGVTQTPKHLITATGQRVTLRCSPRSGDLSVYWYQQSLDQGLQFLIQYYNGEERAKGNILERFSAQQFPDLHSELNLSSLELGDSALYFCASSPLGHRGVSGELFFGEGSRLTVL.

CDR3 protein: CASSKGLAGGTDTQYF. DNA for the CDR3: TGCGCCAGCAGCAAGGGACTAGCGGGGGGCACAGATACGCAGTATTTT. The rearrangement uses TRBV5-1 and TRBJ2-3; 14 bases align to TRBD2. Trimming removed 4 bases from V and 1 base from J; junction bases left unmatched: 2. Germline V CDR1 and CDR2: SGHRS, YFSETQ. CDR3 length: 16 residues.

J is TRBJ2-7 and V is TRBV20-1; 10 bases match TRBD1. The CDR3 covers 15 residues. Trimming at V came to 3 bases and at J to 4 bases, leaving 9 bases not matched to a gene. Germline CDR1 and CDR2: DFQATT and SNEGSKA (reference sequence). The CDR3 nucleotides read TGCAGTGCTAGTCTACCGGGACAGGGGTTTTACGAGCAGTACTTC. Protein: CSASLPGQGFYEQYF.

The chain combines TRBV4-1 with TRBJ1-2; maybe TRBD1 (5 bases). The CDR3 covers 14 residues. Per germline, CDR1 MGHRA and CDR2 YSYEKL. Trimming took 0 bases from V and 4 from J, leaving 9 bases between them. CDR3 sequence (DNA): TGCGCCAGCAGCCAAGAATGGGGGGGCTATGGCTACACCTTC. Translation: CASSQEWGGYGYTF.

In nucleotides, the CDR3 is TGCAGCGTTGACGGGCAGGGCTATGGCTACACCTTC. This sequence encodes CSVDGQGYGYTF. This rearrangement joins TRBV29-1 to TRBJ1-2; the D gene is possibly TRBD1 (5 bases). The ends were cut back, 3 bases at V and 4 bases at J, with 9 bases in the middle. The CDR3 is 12 residues long. Per the germline V gene, CDR1 is SQVTM and CDR2 is ANQGSEA.